In its sample, the clone carrying this TCR beta chain was seen once. Its target is unknown. TEMRA cells were FACS-enriched, with CD8+ and CD4+ T cells isolated negatively. Reverse transcription used 0.5 to 1 ug RNA and random hexamers. Multiplex PCR with immunoSEQ amplified the TCR beta CDR3 across 54 Vbeta and 13 Jbeta. TCRdb passed the immunoSEQ multiplex PCR reads through MiXCR, listing each CDR3 protein once. The sample lists over 80,000 distinct CDR3 sequences, 90% to 95% occurring once. The sample comes from a study of CD8 T cells in Susac syndrome. Points from the study as a whole: The number of individuals included in the study's TCR sequencing and HLA analysis was acknowledged as relatively small.

Sequencing input: CD8+ T cells from PBMCs. The source is a human donor in good health.

The CDR3 spells CASSQGRQPQHF. The CDR3 DNA follows: TGTGCCAGCAGCCAAGGAAGGCAGCCCCAGCATTTT. This chain connects TRBV3-1 to TRBJ1-5; no reliable D call. The CDR3 sequence is 12 residues long. CDR1 and CDR2 (germline): LGHDT, YNNKEL (reference sequence). V lost 1 base to trimming and J lost 7 bases, with 5 bases between them.